This is a list of T cell receptor beta chains from one sample in a study of blood T cell repertoires in COVID-19. Assay: immunoSEQ multiplex PCR; the TCRdb copy retains only in-frame clones and omits some. The sample includes about 160,000 clones, roughly 83% of them seen just once. The sample consisted of peripheral blood. The source of these receptors is an elderly woman with active or convalescent COVID-19. Each CDR3 is given with its conserved first and last residue. A D gene is named only where the DNA matches it firmly. For some rows the clone size is stated as once, few or many, or as a class when expanded; others skip it.

clone_size,j_call,v_call,d_call,cdr3_aa,cdr3_nt
few,TRBJ1-2,TRBV19,TRBD1,CASTSGGTGVYGYTF,TGTGCCAGTACCTCAGGAGGGACAGGGGTCTATGGCTACACCTTC
NA,TRBJ2-3,TRBV10-3,TRBD1,CAISRQGATDTQYF,TGTGCCATCAGTCGACAGGGGGCGACAGATACGCAGTATTTT
many,TRBJ2-2,TRBV10-1,TRBD1,CASRAGTGGTGELFF,TGCGCCAGCAGGGCCGGGACAGGTGGCACCGGGGAGCTGTTTTTT
NA,TRBJ2-1,TRBV13,NA,CASRKGAESSYNEQFF,TGTGCCAGCAGAAAAGGGGCAGAGAGCTCCTACAATGAGCAGTTCTTC
NA,TRBJ1-2,TRBV18,NA,CASSPDITAEGYGYTF,TGTGCCAGCTCGCCTGACATAACAGCGGAGGGCTATGGCTACACCTTC
few,TRBJ1-1,TRBV21-1,NA,CASSKTGVCTEAFF,TGTGCCAGCAGCAAAACGGGGGTTTGCACTGAAGCTTTCTTT
once,TRBJ2-7,TRBV9,TRBD1,CASSVGWQGVFEQYF,TGTGCCAGCAGCGTAGGGTGGCAGGGGGTCTTCGAGCAGTACTTC
NA,TRBJ1-2,TRBV28,NA,CASSLSSGAGENYGYTF,TGTGCCAGCAGTTTATCCTCTGGGGCAGGGGAAAACTATGGCTACACCTTC
NA,TRBJ2-2,TRBV6-5,NA,CASRTGLRAGELFF,TGTGCCAGCAGAACAGGGTTGAGGGCCGGGGAGCTGTTTTTT
NA,TRBJ2-7,TRBV19,TRBD1,CASSIRQGQSYEQYF,TGTGCCAGTAGTATTCGACAGGGACAATCCTACGAGCAGTACTTC
once,TRBJ1-2,TRBV5-6,NA,CASSRTVYGYTF,TGTGCCAGCAGCCGGACAGTCTATGGCTACACCTTC
NA,TRBJ1-3,TRBV19,NA,CASRPSSGNTIYF,TGTGCCAGTAGACCGAGCTCTGGAAACACCATATATTTT
NA,TRBJ1-1,TRBV12-3/TRBV12-4,NA,CASRSTGSGYAFF,TGTGCCAGCAGATCAACCGGGAGCGGGTACGCTTTCTTT
NA,TRBJ1-1,TRBV2,TRBD1,CASADRVDTEAFF,TGTGCCAGCGCGGACAGGGTGGACACTGAAGCTTTCTTT
once,TRBJ1-1,TRBV27,TRBD1,CASSLRSGGTEAFF,TGTGCCAGCAGCCTCCGGTCAGGGGGCACTGAAGCTTTCTTT
NA,TRBJ1-1,TRBV19,NA,CATRGYRTEAFF,TGTGCCACCAGGGGTTATAGAACTGAAGCTTTCTTT
NA,TRBJ1-2,TRBV7-9,TRBD1,CASSKGTGGNGYTF,TGTGCCAGCAGCAAAGGGACAGGGGGTAATGGCTACACCTTC
few,TRBJ1-5,TRBV18,NA,CASSPRRDQPQHF,TGTGCCAGCTCACCACGACGGGATCAGCCCCAGCATTTT
NA,TRBJ1-6,TRBV5-4,NA,CASSSGGVVRTPLHF,TGTGCCAGCAGCTCGGGGGGGGTGGTGCGTACACCCCTCCACTTT
NA,TRBJ2-2,TRBV12-3/TRBV12-4,NA,CASSTGTLFF,TGTGCCAGCAGCACCGGGACACTGTTTTTT
NA,TRBJ2-5,TRBV28,TRBD2,CASSLQAGVRETQYF,TGTGCCAGCAGTTTGCAAGCGGGGGTCCGGGAGACCCAGTACTTC
NA,TRBJ2-7,TRBV7-2,NA,CASSLRQGQGPSYEQYF,TGTGCCAGCAGCTTAAGGCAGGGGCAGGGTCCATCCTACGAGCAGTACTTC
few,TRBJ1-1,TRBV7-3,TRBD1,CASSPRDRGPLARNTEAFF,TGTGCCAGCAGTCCCCGGGACAGGGGTCCCCTCGCTAGGAACACTGAAGCTTTCTTT
NA,TRBJ2-5,TRBV19,NA,CATKPRGRETQYF,TGTGCCACCAAACCCCGGGGGAGGGAGACCCAGTACTTC
NA,TRBJ1-2,TRBV27,TRBD1,CASSLYLGQGDYTF,TGTGCCAGCAGTTTATACCTGGGACAGGGAGACTACACCTTC
NA,TRBJ1-1,TRBV11-3,TRBD1,CASSLVLGQANTEAFF,TGTGCCAGCAGCTTAGTTTTAGGACAGGCAAACACTGAAGCTTTCTTT
NA,TRBJ1-2,TRBV11-2,NA,CASSPSDTRGYTF,TGTGCCAGCAGCCCGTCGGACACCCGGGGCTACACCTTC
NA,TRBJ2-7,TRBV30,NA,CAWSPVGLEQYF,TGTGCCTGGAGTCCAGTGGGCCTCGAGCAGTACTTC
few,TRBJ2-3,TRBV30,NA,CAGERRRADTQYF,TGTGCCGGAGAGCGGCGTAGGGCAGATACGCAGTATTTT
NA,TRBJ1-1,TRBV2,NA,CASSVSGQNTEAFF,TGTGCCAGCAGCGTCTCGGGACAGAACACTGAAGCTTTCTTT
NA,TRBJ1-1,TRBV18,NA,CASSPPVAGLNTEAFF,TGTGCCAGCTCACCACCGGTGGCAGGGCTCAACACTGAAGCTTTCTTT
NA,TRBJ1-1,TRBV4-3,NA,CASSQETVLNTEAFF,TGCGCCAGCAGCCAAGAGACAGTTCTGAACACTGAAGCTTTCTTT
NA,TRBJ1-5,TRBV19,NA,CASSPYPHSNQPQHF,TGTGCCAGTAGCCCCTACCCCCATAGCAATCAGCCCCAGCATTTT
NA,TRBJ2-2,TRBV5-1,NA,CASSFANTGELFF,TGCGCCAGCAGCTTCGCGAACACCGGGGAGCTGTTTTTT
NA,TRBJ1-2,TRBV30,NA,CAWSPQGTANYGYTF,TGTGCCTGGAGTCCGCAGGGGACCGCTAACTATGGCTACACCTTC
NA,TRBJ1-4,TRBV10-1,NA,CASSESNGLNNEKLFF,TGCGCCAGCAGTGAGTCGAACGGACTGAATAATGAAAAACTGTTTTTT
NA,TRBJ1-4,TRBV5-1,NA,CASSLNPQGNEKLFF,TGCGCCAGCAGCCTCAATCCCCAGGGTAATGAAAAACTGTTTTTT
once,TRBJ1-1,TRBV6-5,NA,CASSPQGSMNTEAFF,TGTGCCAGCAGTCCTCAGGGTTCGATGAACACTGAAGCTTTCTTT
NA,TRBJ2-3,TRBV29-1,TRBD1,CSVNRGENTQYF,TGCAGCGTAAACAGGGGCGAGAATACGCAGTATTTT
many,TRBJ1-1,TRBV18,NA,CASSPRSLLDEATFF,TGTGCCAGCTCACCGCGGTCCCTCCTTGACGAGGCTACTTTCTTT
NA,TRBJ2-7,TRBV3-1/TRBV3-2,TRBD1,CASSQGQGAGEQYF,TGTGCCAGCAGCCAAGGTCAGGGGGCTGGCGAGCAGTACTTC
NA,TRBJ1-6,TRBV5-1,TRBD1,CASSLTGQERSNSPLHF,TGCGCCAGCAGCTTAACTGGACAGGAGAGGAGTAATTCACCCCTCCACTTT
NA,TRBJ2-3,TRBV25-1,TRBD2,CASSESTGGRADTQYF,TGTGCCAGCAGTGAGAGTACGGGGGGGCGAGCAGATACGCAGTATTTT
NA,TRBJ2-3,TRBV6-4,TRBD2,CASSESAGQGADTQYF,TGTGCCAGCAGTGAGTCAGCGGGGCAAGGGGCAGATACGCAGTATTTT
once,TRBJ2-3,TRBV6-2/TRBV6-3,TRBD2,CASSSLRLAGGLTDTQYF,TGTGCCAGCAGTTCCCTCCGACTAGCGGGGGGACTCACAGATACGCAGTATTTT
NA,TRBJ2-2,TRBV9,TRBD1,CASSPWTGPTGELFF,TGTGCCAGCAGCCCGTGGACAGGACCCACCGGGGAGCTGTTTTTT
NA,TRBJ2-5,TRBV7-8,TRBD2,CASSRSGGARETQYF,TGTGCCAGCAGCCGTAGCGGGGGGGCCAGGGAGACCCAGTACTTC